A single sample gave rise to the 22 T cell receptor beta chains below, sequenced in a study of vaccination and CD4 T cells after COVID-19. Cultured CD4+ T-cell DNA underwent Oncomine TCR Beta short-read sequencing. One entry per CDR3 protein, called by TCRdb with MiXCR from the PCR reads. The sample has some 5,100 distinct CDR3 sequences, 41% seen once. Treatment reported: approximately 9-day PBMC culture with coronavirus spike peptide pools or control peptides (ViraFEST assay). Before the COVID-19 pandemic (2011-2018), CD4+ T cells were obtained from the unexposed donor. No antigens are known for them. Sequencing input: CD4+ T cells from blood, cultured in vitro. The receptor source for this set is a human donor in good health.

This clonotype was counted only a few times. The J gene is TRBJ1-1, the V gene TRBV6-1; possible D gene TRBD1, 6 bases. V was cut by 10 bases and J by 5 bases, with 17 bases left in between. The CDR3 extends over 13 amino acids. Germline V CDR1 and CDR2: MNHNS, SASEGT. The CDR3 region has the DNA TGTGCCACTCTTCTAGGGGGGGGGACTGAAGCTTTCTTT. Protein sequence: CATLLGGGTEAFF.

The rearrangement links TRBV2 to TRBJ2-5; D is ambiguous. The CDR3 totals 11 residues. CDR1 is SNHLY, CDR2 FYNNEI, per germline. The V end was cut by 8 bases, the J end by 5 bases, with 9 bases between. In nucleotides, the CDR3 is TGTGCCAGCTCCTCTGGGGAGACCCAGTACTTC. Translation: CASSSGETQYF.

Only a few counts were recorded for this clonotype. The J gene is TRBJ2-5, the V gene TRBV15; D is perhaps TRBD2 (9 bases). CDR3 length: 15 residues. V was cut by 9 bases and J by 3 bases, with 20 bases left in between. The V gene's germline CDR1 is LNHNV and CDR2 YYDKDF (reference sequence). The CDR3 bases are TGTGCCACGGGGACAGGCGGGGGGGCCAAAGAGACCCAGTACTTC. This gives the protein CATGTGGGAKETQYF. The whole variable domain, remainder taken from reference TRBV15 and TRBJ2-5, is DAMVIQNPRYQVTQFGKPVTLSCSQTLNHNVMYWYQQKSSQAPKLLFHYYDKDFNNEADTPDNFQSRRPNTSFCFLDIRSPGLGDTAMYLCATGTGGGAKETQYFGPGTRLLVL.

This clonotype was detected only a few times. The chain combines TRBV6-2 or TRBV6-3 with TRBJ2-5, with 7 bases identical to TRBD2. The ends lost 5 bases at V and 5 bases at J; junction bases unmatched: 5. CDR1 is MNHEY and CDR2 is SVGEGT in the germline V gene. This CDR3 spans 13 amino acids. CDR3: CASSPSGVETQYF. As DNA, the CDR3 is TGTGCCAGCAGTCCAAGCGGGGTTGAGACCCAGTACTTC.

The genes are TRBV15 and TRBJ2-1, with TRBD2 matching 7 bases. J was trimmed by 2 bases and V by 0 bases; bases with no gene match: 7. CDR3 length: 17 amino acids. Germline V lookup: CDR1 LNHNV, CDR2 YYDKDF (reference sequence). The CDR3 bases are TGTGCCACCAGCAGAGATCGGGCGGGAGTGGCCTACAATGAGCAGTTCTTC. Its protein product is CATSRDRAGVAYNEQFF.

This clonotype was observed a handful of times. This chain connects TRBV11-2 to TRBJ1-2; the D gene is possibly TRBD1 (5 bases). Deletions cut 6 bases from V and 4 bases from J, with 27 bases between. The CDR3 consists of 18 residues. Germline CDR1 is SGHAT and CDR2 is FQNNGV. Here the CDR3 reads CASRPGRGGRRLAYGYTF. The CDR3 DNA reads as TGTGCCAGCAGGCCGGGTAGGGGCGGAAGAAGATTGGCCTATGGCTACACCTTC.

This chain links TRBV6-2 or TRBV6-3 with TRBJ2-1; D gene uncertain. CDR1 MNHEY and CDR2 SVGEGT come from the germline V gene. Trimming left V 1 base short and J 8 bases short, with 3 bases between. This CDR3 spans 11 amino acids. CDR3 region: CASSYFHEQFF. The CDR3 region has the DNA TGTGCCAGCAGTTACTTCCATGAGCAGTTCTTC.

In its sample, this clonotype was seen a few times. V usage is TRBV7-2 and J usage is TRBJ2-5; D could derive from TRBD1 or TRBD2 (5 bases each). V was clipped by 3 bases and J by 6 bases, with 8 bases between them. Per germline, CDR1 SGHTA and CDR2 FQGNSA. The CDR3 has 12 residues. This CDR3 reads CASSFMGQTQYF. The CDR3 DNA is TGTGCCAGCAGCTTTATGGGACAGACCCAGTACTTC.

V and J are TRBV11-2 and TRBJ2-3; the D is unclear. This CDR3 contains 12 residues. CDR1 is SGHAT and CDR2 is FQNNGV in the germline V gene. Trimming removed 7 bases from V and 4 bases from J, with 9 bases in between. The CDR3 sequence is CASTPSSDTQYF. The CDR3 nucleotides are TGTGCCAGCACCCCAAGCTCAGATACGCAGTATTTT.

The V gene is TRBV2, the J gene TRBJ1-2; D gene unclear. Germline V gene sequence: CDR1 SNHLY, CDR2 FYNNEI. The CDR3 sequence is 14 residues long. Trimming pared 2 bases from V and 4 bases from J, leaving 11 bases between. CDR3 coding DNA: TGTGCCAGCAGTGAACAGGTTGGCCCCTATGGCTACACCTTC. Translated: CASSEQVGPYGYTF.

The genes are TRBV7-2 and TRBJ2-5; the D gene is possibly TRBD1 (5 bases). The CDR3 runs 15 residues. V was pared by 2 bases and J by 2 bases, with 12 bases between. CDR1 is SGHTA, CDR2 FQGNSA, per germline. The DNA of the CDR3 is TGTGCCAGCAGCTTATATTTACCAGGGCAAGAGACCCAGTACTTC. It translates to CASSLYLPGQETQYF. The full variable domain, completed using reference TRBV7-2 and TRBJ2-5, is GAGVSQSPSNKVTEKGKDVELRCDPISGHTALYWYRQSLGQGLEFLIYFQGNSAPDKSGLPSDRFSAERTGGSVSTLTIQRTQQEDSAVYLCASSLYLPGQETQYFGPGTRLLVL.

The chain joins TRBV11-3 to TRBJ2-1, with D perhaps TRBD2 (6 bases). The CDR3 runs 13 residues. From germline, CDR1 is SGHNT and CDR2 YENEEA. V shed 5 bases and J shed 10 bases, with 15 bases lying between them. The CDR3 coding sequence is TGTGCCAGCAGCCGGGTCACCCGGGGGGAGCAGTTCTTC. Translated: CASSRVTRGEQFF.

This clonotype was detected a few times. The chain carries TRBV27 and TRBJ1-5; D gene ambiguous. V lost 5 bases to trimming and J lost 2 bases, with 10 bases between them. This CDR3 has 14 residues. In germline, CDR1 is MNHEY, CDR2 SMNVEV (reference sequence). The DNA of the CDR3 is TGTGCCAGCAGTCCGAAATCCGGCAATCAGCCCCAGCATTTT. It yields the protein CASSPKSGNQPQHF.

Comment on this clonotype: At one end, the junction sequence differs from germline, possibly due to a read error. The chain's CDR3 is CASTPGVGFTYYEQHF. The CDR3 DNA sequence: TGTGCCAGCACCCCGGGGGTCGGGTTTACCTATTACGAGCAGCACTTC. The rearrangement links TRBV28 to TRBJ2-1; weak D call: TRBD2 (6 bases). There are 16 residues in the CDR3. From germline, CDR1 is MDHEN and CDR2 SYDVKM.

This clonotype was seen more than once but under ten times. V usage is TRBV6-1 and J usage is TRBJ1-2; a weak D match, TRBD1 (5 bases). Trimming removed 5 bases from V and 6 bases from J, with 10 bases in between. The CDR3 is made up of 12 amino acids. Germline CDR1 is MNHNS and CDR2 is SASEGT. The CDR3 protein is CASSTGTHGYTF. The CDR3 DNA is TGTGCCAGCAGTACCGGGACTCATGGCTACACCTTC.

The gene calls are TRBV6-1 and TRBJ1-2; TRBD1 might be the D (5 bases). The CDR3 totals 15 residues. Between the trimmed V and J ends, which lost 2 bases and 8 bases, there was a span of 18 bases. Per germline, CDR1 MNHNS and CDR2 SASEGT. CDR3 protein: CASSERSPGSEGYTF. The CDR3 DNA follows: TGTGCCAGCAGTGAAAGGTCACCAGGGTCGGAGGGCTACACCTTC.

This chain uses TRBV10-3 with TRBJ1-2, with 7 bases identical to TRBD1. The V gene end was trimmed by 9 bases and the J gene end by 0 bases; junction bases not matched to a gene: 4. The CDR3 loop spans 13 amino acids. Germline V gene data show CDR1 as ENHRY and CDR2 as SYGVKD. CDR3 nucleotide sequence: TGTGCCATTAGACAGGGAACTAACTATGGCTACACCTTC. Its translation is CAIRQGTNYGYTF.

The J gene is TRBJ2-5, the V gene TRBV20-1, with no clear D. This CDR3 region has 14 residues. Trimming stripped 2 bases from V and 1 base from J, with 11 bases between. Germline-derived CDR1 and CDR2 are DFQATT and SNEGSKA (reference sequence). The CDR3 here is CSARIAVAQETQYF. Written as DNA, the CDR3 is TGCAGTGCTAGAATCGCGGTAGCCCAAGAGACCCAGTACTTC.

Points on this clonotype: This likely comes from a read error, as the CDR3 has no conserved phenylalanine or tryptophan at its end. The chain employs TRBV20-1 and TRBJ2-5; TRBD1 might be the D (6 bases). V was clipped by 7 bases and J by 4 bases, with 22 bases between them. There are 15 residues in the CDR3. Germline CDR1 is DFQATT and CDR2 is SNEGSKA (reference sequence). CDR3 region: CSVRGLGAGRETQYL. The CDR3 DNA reads as TGCAGTGTACGCGGGTTGGGGGCAGGGCGAGAGACCCAGTACCTC.

The chain joins TRBV2 to TRBJ2-1, with D possibly TRBD2 on 7 matching bases. Germline CDR1 SNHLY, CDR2 FYNNEI. Trimming pared 10 bases from V and 7 bases from J, leaving 17 bases between. CDR3 length equals 13 residues. CDR3 nucleotide sequence: TGTGCCACCTCACTGGGGGGGGCAAATGAGCAGTTCTTC. Translated, it gives CATSLGGANEQFF.

The rearrangement uses TRBV15 and TRBJ1-3; no firm D call. Germline V gene sequence: CDR1 LNHNV, CDR2 YYDKDF (reference sequence). The CDR3 loop spans 16 amino acids. The ends were cut back, 0 bases at V and 0 bases at J, with 9 bases in the middle. The CDR3 DNA sequence: TGTGCCACCAGCAGAGATCGGGGTTTCTCTGGAAACACCATATATTTT. This translates into CATSRDRGFSGNTIYF. Based on the CDR3 plus reference TRBV15 and TRBJ1-3, the full variable domain is DAMVIQNPRYQVTQFGKPVTLSCSQTLNHNVMYWYQQKSSQAPKLLFHYYDKDFNNEADTPDNFQSRRPNTSFCFLDIRSPGLGDTAMYLCATSRDRGFSGNTIYFGEGSWLTVV.

The DNA for the CDR3 is TGTGCCAGCAGCTTAAAAGGAGATGGAAACACCATATATTTT. This sequence encodes CASSLKGDGNTIYF. The chain carries TRBV7-2 and TRBJ1-3, with unresolved D. Trimming removed 2 bases from V and 3 bases from J, with 8 bases in between. Germline assignment: CDR1 SGHTA and CDR2 FQGNSA. The CDR3 contains 14 residues.